Listed below are T cell receptor beta chains from one sample, sequenced in a study of cytomegalovirus exposure and HLA in healthy donors. Using immunoSEQ multiplex PCR, the repertoire was profiled, and TCRdb retains in-frame clones only, with some absent. The sample holds 240,000 or so clones, 75% to 90% seen once. The specimen was PBMCs. All receptors come from a woman aged 25 to 39 in good health and CMV-seropositive. CDR3s include the opening cysteine and the closing phenylalanine or tryptophan. D genes are given only for firm matches. A row's size may be missing; if present it is once, few, many or a size class.

J gene	clone size	V gene	D gene	CDR3 protein	CDR3 DNA
TRBJ2-2	-	TRBV11-3	-	CASRYSVAGELFF	TGTGCCAGCAGATATAGCGTGGCCGGGGAGCTGTTTTTT
TRBJ1-5	-	TRBV30	-	CAWRVGGTLNQPQHF	TGTGCCTGGAGGGTGGGAGGGACCCTCAATCAGCCCCAGCATTTT
TRBJ1-2	-	TRBV6-4	-	CASSAVADSLLGYTF	TGTGCCAGCAGTGCCGTTGCTGACAGTCTTTTAGGCTACACCTTC
TRBJ2-7	once	TRBV11-3	TRBD2	CASSLGGVGGGNEQYF	TGTGCCAGCAGCTTAGGAGGTGTCGGGGGGGGTAACGAGCAGTACTTC
TRBJ2-2	-	TRBV5-1	TRBD1	CASSMTGGDNTGELFF	TGCGCCAGCAGCATGACAGGGGGCGATAACACCGGGGAGCTGTTTTTT
TRBJ1-2	-	TRBV18	-	CASSPLSAQGANYGYTF	TGTGCCAGCTCACCCCTAAGTGCGCAAGGAGCAAACTATGGCTACACCTTC
TRBJ1-5	-	TRBV19	-	CASSIAKGAAYSNQPQHF	TGTGCCAGTAGTATAGCAAAAGGGGCAGCATATAGCAATCAGCCCCAGCATTTT
TRBJ1-1	-	TRBV11-2	-	CASSLRGTANTEAFF	TGTGCCAGCAGCTTAAGGGGCACAGCGAACACTGAAGCTTTCTTT
TRBJ2-1	-	TRBV9	TRBD2	CASSVVSGSSYNEQFF	TGTGCCAGCAGCGTAGTAAGCGGGAGCTCCTACAATGAGCAGTTCTTC
TRBJ2-3	-	TRBV7-3	TRBD1	CASSRSGISGGDTQYF	TGTGCCAGCAGCCGGTCTGGTATCTCAGGGGGAGATACGCAGTATTTT
TRBJ2-7	-	TRBV27	-	CASSLGDFYEQYF	TGTGCCAGCAGTTTAGGGGACTTCTACGAGCAGTACTTC
TRBJ2-5	-	TRBV5-1	TRBD2	CASSSGTSGRAREETQYF	TGCGCCAGCAGCTCCGGGACTAGCGGGAGGGCCAGGGAGGAGACCCAGTACTTC
TRBJ1-1	-	TRBV5-1	TRBD1	CGPGFPGQKNTEAFF	TGCGGACCCGGGTTCCCGGGACAGAAGAACACTGAAGCTTTCTTT
TRBJ1-2	-	TRBV11-2	-	CASSSGGYYGYTF	TGTGCCAGCAGCTCCGGCGGCTACTATGGCTACACCTTC
TRBJ2-3	-	TRBV7-9	-	CASSQEADTQYF	TGTGCCAGCAGCCAGGAAGCAGATACGCAGTATTTT
TRBJ2-4	-	TRBV15	-	CATSRDLAGSSDKNIQYF	TGTGCCACCAGCAGAGATCTTGCGGGGTCTTCGGACAAAAACATTCAGTACTTC
TRBJ2-1	few	TRBV5-1	TRBD2	CASSLVAGDYNEQFF	TGCGCCAGCAGCTTGGTTGCGGGAGATTACAATGAGCAGTTCTTC
TRBJ1-1	-	TRBV27	-	CASSLGRGTEAFF	TGTGCCAGCAGTTTAGGGAGGGGAACTGAAGCTTTCTTT
TRBJ2-7	-	TRBV5-1	TRBD1	CASSFDRVGSYEQYF	TGCGCCAGCAGCTTCGACAGGGTAGGGTCCTACGAGCAGTACTTC
TRBJ2-7	-	TRBV9	TRBD2	CASSVSSGTGEQYF	TGTGCCAGCAGCGTATCTAGCGGGACGGGCGAGCAGTACTTC
TRBJ2-5	-	TRBV11-3	-	CASSFVRYQETQYF	TGTGCCAGCAGCTTTGTACGGTACCAAGAGACCCAGTACTTC
TRBJ2-7	-	TRBV9	-	CASSVGRDGVYEQYF	TGTGCCAGCAGCGTAGGGAGGGACGGCGTCTACGAGCAGTACTTC